The entry below describes one T cell receptor beta chain. The antigen is not known. Data came from immunoSEQ multiplex PCR; TCRdb stores just in-frame clones and leaves some out. The sample has under 150,000 clones, 90% seen once. Specified time point: week 11, during vaccination. Topical imiquimod was applied with each vaccine dose, which held 300 ug of mutant IDH1 20-mer peptide. The data derive from a study of a mutant IDH1 vaccine in newly diagnosed glioma. Study-wide context: Previous treatment comprised radiotherapy, temozolomide, or both, mostly both.

The CDR3 is made up of 17 amino acids. Germline CDR1 reads KGHSH; CDR2 reads LQKENI. Trimming removed 0 bases at V and 4 bases at J, with 15 bases between. The chain recombines TRBV18 with TRBJ2-2; possibly TRBD2 for D (5 bases). This specimen was PBMCs, taken from a glioma patient whose treatment included an IDH1 peptide vaccine. This clonotype originated in a woman in her fifties or sixties with glioma. The DNA for the CDR3 is TGTGCCAGCTCACCACCCGGGGTGGGCTTGAGCACCGGGGAGCTGTTTTTT. Its translation is CASSPPGVGLSTGELFF.